This section outlines one TCR beta chain sequence together with its context. Germline values: CDR1 SEHNR, CDR2 FQNEAQ (reference sequence). The CDR3 has 15 residues. V lost 4 bases and J 5 bases, leaving 17 bases between the germline ends. In the authors' workflow: Reference gene primer amplification gave nucleated cell count estimates. The repertoire was sequenced with immunoSEQ multiplex PCR; TCRdb's copy has only in-frame clones and lacks some. The D gene and trimming were derived from the DNA, and the V and J assignments and clone size from that table. The repertoire consists of approximately 180,000 clones, with about 83% occurring once and the leading ten covering around a sixth. Seattle patient enrollment occurred during active infection, with longitudinal follow-up thereafter. These data are taken from a study of blood T cell repertoires in COVID-19. For the study at large: Samples of COVID-19 (acute and convalescent) were obtained from the United States, Italy and Spain.

Sequenced material: peripheral blood. The J gene is TRBJ1-2, the V gene TRBV7-9, with a weak D call TRBD1 (6 bases). The sequence was collected from a person aged 65 to 85 with COVID-19, enrolled during active disease. Here the CDR3 reads CASSSDTGTLYGYTF. The CDR3 DNA follows: TGTGCCAGCAGCTCTGATACCGGGACACTGTATGGCTACACCTTC. Supplemented by reference TRBV7-9 and TRBJ1-2, the full variable domain reads DTGVSQNPRHKITKRGQNVTFRCDPISEHNRLYWYRQTLGQGPEFLTYFQNEAQLEKSRLLSDRFSAERPKGSFSTLEIQRTEQGDSAMYLCASSSDTGTLYGYTFGSGTRLTVV.